The sequence of this TCR beta chain was determined in a study of Ad26.COV2.S vaccination and SARS-CoV-2 variants. General study findings and limits: Compared with placebo recipients, vaccine recipients had higher spike-specific TCR breadth. Total T cell responses, in the TCR breadth and depth analyses, may have been underestimated. It was reported that spike-specific CD8+ and CD4+ T cell responses were substantially broad after vaccination.

The data were produced by immunoSEQ multiplex PCR, yet TCRdb's version contains in-frame clones alone and is incomplete. The sample yields over 110,000 clones, 80% to 90% seen once. As regards this clone: Its antigen is as yet unknown.

The sequencing used peripheral blood, collected after recovery from COVID-19. The clonotype comes from a human donor who had recovered from COVID-19.

CDR3 bases: TGCGCCAGCAGCCTCTCTTTGGGGAGTAACACTGAAGCTTTCTTT. This codes for CASSLSLGSNTEAFF. The chain has TRBV4-1 and TRBJ1-1; D not certain. Per germline, CDR1 MGHRA and CDR2 YSYEKL. The CDR3 totals 15 residues. V gave up 4 bases and J gave up 2 bases, with 14 bases separating them.